This is a list of T cell receptor beta chains from one sample in a study of blood T cell repertoires in COVID-19. Sequenced by immunoSEQ multiplex PCR; TCRdb stores in-frame clones only, minus some. The sample comprises some 140,000 clones, roughly 86% of which are singletons, and around 20% rests with the top ten. The sample comprised peripheral blood. The origin of the receptors is a woman aged 45-65 years who had recovered from COVID-19. Each CDR3 is given with its conserved first and last residue. Fields, in order: clone size, J gene, D gene, V gene, CDR3 DNA, CDR3 protein. The D gene is left open where the match is weak. Size values are once, few and many counts, or a class for expanded clones, and some rows have none.

>.|TRBJ2-2|.|TRBV7-2
TGTGCCAGCAGCCCGTCCGGGGATAGGAAGGAGCTGTTTTTT
CASSPSGDRKELFF
>few|TRBJ2-1|.|TRBV16
TGTGCCAGCAGCCAATATGGCGGTTCTTACAATGAGCAGTTCTTC
CASSQYGGSYNEQFF
>once|TRBJ1-2|.|TRBV18
TGTGCCAGCTCACGACCTGGGGAGGAGGGCTATGGCTACACCTTC
CASSRPGEEGYGYTF
>many|TRBJ2-7|.|TRBV28
TGTGCCAGCGTCAGGGATACGTACGAGCAGTACTTC
CASVRDTYEQYF
>.|TRBJ1-4|.|TRBV14
TGTGCCAGCAGCCAGGGGGTTTTCGGGGCGGAGGGTGGAAAACTGTTTTTT
CASSQGVFGAEGGKLFF
>.|TRBJ1-2|TRBD1|TRBV29-1
TGCAGCGTTCTAAGGGACAGGGGCCAACGGGGCTACACCTTC
CSVLRDRGQRGYTF
>.|TRBJ2-1|.|TRBV5-4
TGTGCCAGCAGCCCAGGACACCCCGTGAACAATGAGCAGTTCTTC
CASSPGHPVNNEQFF
>once|TRBJ1-1|TRBD1|TRBV6-5
TGTGCCAGCAGTTACACCTACAGGGGGGACACTGAAGCTTTCTTT
CASSYTYRGDTEAFF
>.|TRBJ1-1|.|TRBV7-2
TGTGCCAGCAGCTTAGTAGTGAACACTGAAGCTTTCTTT
CASSLVVNTEAFF
>.|TRBJ1-1|.|TRBV7-2
TGTGCCAGCAGCTTGGACAGCCCTCGTAGGGGCACTGAAGCTTTCTTT
CASSLDSPRRGTEAFF
>.|TRBJ1-1|.|TRBV7-9
TGTGCCAGCAGCTTTTCAGGGGCTAGTGAAGCTTTCTTT
CASSFSGASEAFF
>.|TRBJ1-1|TRBD1|TRBV18
TGTGCCAGCTCACCGGACAGGGTTCACGCAACTGAAGCTTTCTTT
CASSPDRVHATEAFF
>.|TRBJ2-1|.|TRBV2
TGTGCCAGCATTTTAGTTAACAATGAGCAGTTCTTC
CASILVNNEQFF
>.|TRBJ1-1|.|TRBV10-2
TGCGCCAGCAGTGAGCTATTTTCCACTGAAGCTTTCTTT
CASSELFSTEAFF
>.|TRBJ1-1|.|TRBV18
TGTGCCAGCTCACCACCAGGGGCTGGCACTGAAGCTTTCTTT
CASSPPGAGTEAFF
>.|TRBJ2-2|.|TRBV6-6
TGTGCCAGCAGGGTACAGGGTAACACCGGGGAGCTGTTTTTT
CASRVQGNTGELFF
>.|TRBJ1-5|.|TRBV12-3/TRBV12-4
TGTGCCAGCAGTTTAAACGAGAGGCTCCCCCAGCATTTT
CASSLNERLPQHF
>.|TRBJ1-1|.|TRBV28
TGTGCCAGCAATTCGGCAGGGACAATGAACACTGAAGCTTTCTTT
CASNSAGTMNTEAFF
>.|TRBJ2-7|.|TRBV10-3
TGTGCCATCACTTCGACAGTACAGTCTCGCGAGCAGTACTTC
CAITSTVQSREQYF
>few|TRBJ2-1|TRBD2|TRBV7-9
TGTGCCAGCAGCCAGACTAGCGGGGGGCCGATCTTGAATGAGCAGTTCTTC
CASSQTSGGPILNEQFF
>.|TRBJ2-1|TRBD2|TRBV18
TGTGCCAGCTCACGACCGCTCCCGGGGGGGGATGAGCAGTTCTTC
CASSRPLPGGDEQFF
>.|TRBJ2-6|.|TRBV4-2
TGTGCCAGCAGCCTATCCACAGGCTCTGGGGCCAACGTCCTGACTTTC
CASSLSTGSGANVLTF
>.|TRBJ2-3|.|TRBV7-3
TGTGCCAGCAGCTTTGGAGGGACGGATACGCAGTATTTT
CASSFGGTDTQYF
>.|TRBJ1-2|.|TRBV2
TGTGCCAGCAGGGCAGGGGCGCAAAACTATGGCTACACCTTC
CASRAGAQNYGYTF
>.|TRBJ1-2|.|TRBV30
TGTGCCTGGAGTGTCGGTTACTATGGCTACACCTTC
CAWSVGYYGYTF
>.|TRBJ1-1|.|TRBV6-1
TGTGCCAGCAGTGAAGGCCCAGGGTTGAACACTGAAGCTTTCTTT
CASSEGPGLNTEAFF
>once|TRBJ1-5|.|TRBV12-3/TRBV12-4
TGTGCCAGCAGTTGGCGGCAGAATCAGCCCCAGCATTTT
CASSWRQNQPQHF
>once|TRBJ2-3|TRBD2|TRBV30
TGTGCCTGGAGTGCCGGGACTAGCGGCACAGATACGCAGTATTTT
CAWSAGTSGTDTQYF
>.|TRBJ2-5|TRBD2|TRBV9
TGTGCCAGCAGCGTAGGAGCTAGCGGGAGCTTAGGGGAGACCCAGTACTTC
CASSVGASGSLGETQYF
>.|TRBJ2-5|TRBD2|TRBV5-8
TGTGCCAGCAGCAGAACTAGCGGGGGGCAGTTTGTGGAGACCCAGTACTTC
CASSRTSGGQFVETQYF
>once|TRBJ1-1|.|TRBV5-1
TGCGCCAGCAGCTTGGCCGGGGGGTTGAACACTGAAGCTTTCTTT
CASSLAGGLNTEAFF
>once|TRBJ2-3|.|TRBV2
TGTGCCAGCGGACGGACTGGAGATACGCAGTATTTT
CASGRTGDTQYF
>.|TRBJ1-2|TRBD1|TRBV19
TGTGCCAGTAGTAACCTACAGGGGTTGCGGGGCTACACCTTC
CASSNLQGLRGYTF
>.|TRBJ2-1|TRBD2|TRBV7-9
TGTGCCAGCAGCTTAGCGTTAGCGGGGTCCTACAATGAGCAGTTCTTC
CASSLALAGSYNEQFF
>few|TRBJ1-5|.|TRBV2
TGTGCCAGCAGCACAGAATCAAATCAGCCCCAGCATTTT
CASSTESNQPQHF
>once|TRBJ1-2|.|TRBV3-1/TRBV3-2
TGTGCCAGCAGCCCCTTGGACAGAAACTATGGCTACACCTTC
CASSPLDRNYGYTF
>.|TRBJ1-2|TRBD1|TRBV5-6
TGTGCCAGCAGCAACAAGCTCGGGACAGCCTTAGATGGCTACACCTTC
CASSNKLGTALDGYTF
>.|TRBJ1-1|TRBD1|TRBV4-3
TGCGCCAGCAGCCAGCCGGGACAGGGGGAAGCTTTCTTT
CASSQPGQGEAFF
>.|TRBJ2-7|.|TRBV3-1/TRBV3-2
TGTGCCAGCAGCCCGATTCTGGCGGTCCCCTCCTACGAGCAGTACTTC
CASSPILAVPSYEQYF
>.|TRBJ2-6|.|TRBV2
TGTGCCAGCACCGGGGACAACAACGTCCTGACTTTC
CASTGDNNVLTF
>.|TRBJ2-6|.|TRBV18
TGTGCCAGCCGAGACGGGAAATCTGGGGCCAACGTCCTGACTTTC
CASRDGKSGANVLTF
>.|TRBJ2-7|TRBD1|TRBV5-5
TGTGCCAGCAGCAGGGACAGTCGGAGGATTTACGAGCAGTACTTC
CASSRDSRRIYEQYF
>.|TRBJ1-2|.|TRBV13
TGTGCCAGCAGCGCCTCTGGCGGGGGTGGCTACACCTTC
CASSASGGGGYTF
>few|TRBJ1-2|.|TRBV4-2
TGTGCCAGCAGCCAAGAAGGTAATACAGGTCCGACGAGCGGCTACACCTTC
CASSQEGNTGPTSGYTF
>.|TRBJ1-1|.|TRBV2
TGTGCCAGCAGTAACAGGGAAGTGGGGGCCACTGAAGCTTTCTTT
CASSNREVGATEAFF
>few|TRBJ2-7|TRBD2|TRBV24-1
TGTGCCACAGCGACTAGCGGGATTTCCTACGAGCAGTACTTC
CATATSGISYEQYF
>.|TRBJ1-5|TRBD1|TRBV5-1
TGCGCCAGCAGCTCTACCCGGACAGGCAGCAATCAGCCCCAGCATTTT
CASSSTRTGSNQPQHF
>.|TRBJ2-2|.|TRBV11-3
TGTGCCAGCAGCTTAGATCGTGGGGGCGATAGTTCCGGGGAGCTGTTTTTT
CASSLDRGGDSSGELFF
>.|TRBJ2-3|TRBD1|TRBV24-1
TGTGCCACCAGTGATTTGCAAGGGGGCGAAGATACGCAGTATTTT
CATSDLQGGEDTQYF
>.|TRBJ2-2|TRBD1|TRBV25-1
TGTGCCAGCAGAGAAACAGGGGGCTTGGACACCGGGGAGCTGTTTTTT
CASRETGGLDTGELFF
>.|TRBJ2-7|.|TRBV7-6
TGTGCCAGCAGCTTGAATCCCCAGGGTCGGCGCGACGAGCAGTACTTC
CASSLNPQGRRDEQYF
>.|TRBJ1-5|.|TRBV4-3
TGCGCCAGCAGCCAAGATGCGAATCAGCCCCAGCATTTT
CASSQDANQPQHF
>.|TRBJ2-7|TRBD1|TRBV7-9
TGTGCCAGCAGCTTCCGGGGACAGGGGCCACTCTACGAGCAGTACTTC
CASSFRGQGPLYEQYF